The next 2 T cell receptor beta chains were all read from a single sample in a study of tumor and adjacent non-tumor tissue in lung cancer. The library came from three nested PCR rounds adapted from ARM-PCR protocols. TCRdb processed the multiplex PCR reads anew with MiXCR; each CDR3 protein has one entry. The table has approximately 150,000 distinct CDR3 sequences, around 60% seen once. RNA was extracted from bulk tissue without any cell sorting. Sequencing was done on a sample of lung tumor tissue. Source of these receptors: a man in his 60s with small cell lung cancer.

About this clonotype itself: This may be a read error: a much more frequent sequence differs by one nucleotide. The chain links TRBV11-1 to TRBJ2-2; D might be TRBD1 (6 bases). The V gene's germline CDR1 is SGHAT and CDR2 FQDESV (reference sequence). The CDR3 covers 14 residues. In DNA form, the CDR3 reads TGTGGCAGCAGACGGGACACGAACACCGGGGAGCTGTTTTTT. Protein sequence: CGSRRDTNTGELFF.

The chain couples TRBV7-9 to TRBJ1-1; TRBD1 aligns across 8 bases. Unmatched junction bases numbered 13, after V lost 5 bases and J lost 5 bases. The CDR3 contains 16 residues. Germline V lookup: CDR1 SEHNR, CDR2 FQNEAQ (reference sequence). The CDR3 DNA follows: TGTGCCAGCAGCCCGCAGGGAACAGGGGGAGAAACTGAAGCTTTCTTT. It codes for CASSPQGTGGETEAFF.